Listed below are T cell receptor beta chains from one sample, sequenced in a study of shared clonotypes between healthy human individuals. Using immunoSEQ multiplex PCR, the repertoire was profiled, and TCRdb retains in-frame clones only, with some absent. The sample lists around 2.1 million clones; about 93% were seen once. The sequencing input was naive CD8+ T cells from PBMCs. The receptors derive from a man aged 18 to 30 in good health. Some clones in this sample may be carry-over from other donors' samples. Each CDR3 is given with its conserved first and last residue. A D gene is named only where the DNA matches it firmly. The size of a clone is reported for some rows only, either as once, few or many, or as a class for expanded clones.

j_gene: TRBJ2-7
v_gene: TRBV4-2
d_gene: TRBD1
abundance: NA
CDR3nt: TGTGCCAGCAGCGCCGACAGGGGCTACGAGCAGTACTTC
CDR3aa: CASSADRGYEQYF

j_gene: TRBJ1-2
v_gene: TRBV27
d_gene: NA
abundance: NA
CDR3nt: TGTGCCAGCAGCCAACAGGGCGGAGGGGATGGCTACACCTTC
CDR3aa: CASSQQGGGDGYTF

j_gene: TRBJ1-5
v_gene: TRBV10-3
d_gene: TRBD1
abundance: NA
CDR3nt: TGTGCCATCAGCGAGACAGGGATCCGACTAGGCAATCAGCCCCAGCATTTT
CDR3aa: CAISETGIRLGNQPQHF

j_gene: TRBJ2-7
v_gene: TRBV27
d_gene: NA
abundance: NA
CDR3nt: TGTGCCAGCAGCACGGTGCCGACTGGGAGCTCCTACGAGCAGTACTTC
CDR3aa: CASSTVPTGSSYEQYF

j_gene: TRBJ2-3
v_gene: TRBV11-3
d_gene: TRBD1
abundance: NA
CDR3nt: TGTGCCAGCAGCCCCAGACAGGGGGTAAGCACAGATACGCAGTATTTT
CDR3aa: CASSPRQGVSTDTQYF

j_gene: TRBJ2-1
v_gene: TRBV5-1
d_gene: TRBD2
abundance: once
CDR3nt: TGCGCCAGCAGCTTAGCGGGAAACTCCTACAATGAGCAGTTCTTC
CDR3aa: CASSLAGNSYNEQFF

j_gene: TRBJ2-1
v_gene: TRBV27
d_gene: TRBD2
abundance: NA
CDR3nt: TGTGCCAGCAGTTTCCTCTCTAGCGGTCTTTCCTACAATGAGCAGTTCTTC
CDR3aa: CASSFLSSGLSYNEQFF

j_gene: TRBJ2-7
v_gene: TRBV11-2
d_gene: NA
abundance: NA
CDR3nt: TGTGCCAGCAGCTTAGGAGCACCGGGACTCGCGTCCTACGAGCAGTACTTC
CDR3aa: CASSLGAPGLASYEQYF

j_gene: TRBJ1-5
v_gene: TRBV27
d_gene: NA
abundance: once
CDR3nt: TGTGCCAGCAGCCCCTACAATCAGCCCCAGCATTTT
CDR3aa: CASSPYNQPQHF

j_gene: TRBJ2-7
v_gene: TRBV7-2
d_gene: NA
abundance: NA
CDR3nt: TGTGCCAGCAGCCGGTATTCTCCAGGGGTAGTTGGCTACGAGCAGTACTTC
CDR3aa: CASSRYSPGVVGYEQYF

j_gene: TRBJ2-5
v_gene: TRBV19
d_gene: NA
abundance: NA
CDR3nt: TGTGCCAGTAGTATAGCCTCCAGATCCCTAGAGACCCAGTACTTC
CDR3aa: CASSIASRSLETQYF

j_gene: TRBJ2-5
v_gene: TRBV15
d_gene: TRBD2
abundance: NA
CDR3nt: TGTGCCACCAGCAGGGCCCGGACTAGCGAAGAGACCCAGTACTTC
CDR3aa: CATSRARTSEETQYF

j_gene: TRBJ2-3
v_gene: TRBV4-1
d_gene: NA
abundance: NA
CDR3nt: TGCGCCAGCAGCCAAGTGAGCGGCACAGATACGCAGTATTTT
CDR3aa: CASSQVSGTDTQYF

j_gene: TRBJ1-1
v_gene: TRBV5-6
d_gene: NA
abundance: NA
CDR3nt: TGTGCCAGCAGCTCACGGATGGGGTACACTGAAGCTTTCTTT
CDR3aa: CASSSRMGYTEAFF

j_gene: TRBJ2-1
v_gene: TRBV27
d_gene: NA
abundance: NA
CDR3nt: TGTGCCAGCAGTTTCGGTGCGGGATTGAGAAATGAGCAGTTCTTC
CDR3aa: CASSFGAGLRNEQFF

j_gene: TRBJ2-7
v_gene: TRBV10-3
d_gene: TRBD1
abundance: few
CDR3nt: TGTGCCGCCGGACAGGGGAGCTCCTACGAGCAGTACTTC
CDR3aa: CAAGQGSSYEQYF

j_gene: TRBJ2-1
v_gene: TRBV4-1
d_gene: TRBD2
abundance: NA
CDR3nt: TGCGCCAGCAGCCATGGGTTAGCGGGAGCCTACAATGAGCAGTTCTTC
CDR3aa: CASSHGLAGAYNEQFF

j_gene: TRBJ2-3
v_gene: TRBV30
d_gene: NA
abundance: NA
CDR3nt: TGTGCCTGGAGTAAGGGTATAGCGGCCCGCACAGATACGCAGTATTTT
CDR3aa: CAWSKGIAARTDTQYF

j_gene: TRBJ2-1
v_gene: TRBV4-1
d_gene: NA
abundance: NA
CDR3nt: TGCGCCAGCAGCCTACTTAGGGGTGGGAAACGGCACAATGAGCAGTTCTTC
CDR3aa: CASSLLRGGKRHNEQFF

j_gene: TRBJ2-7
v_gene: TRBV9
d_gene: NA
abundance: few
CDR3nt: TGTGCCAGCAGCGCCCCCTCCTACGAGCAGTACTTC
CDR3aa: CASSAPSYEQYF

j_gene: TRBJ1-1
v_gene: TRBV18
d_gene: NA
abundance: NA
CDR3nt: TGTGCCAGCTCACGGGATCCGGGGCGGACTGAAGCTTTCTTT
CDR3aa: CASSRDPGRTEAFF

j_gene: TRBJ1-2
v_gene: TRBV9
d_gene: NA
abundance: NA
CDR3nt: TGTGCCAGCAGCGTATCTTCCGGTGTAGTGGCTCGGACCTTC
CDR3aa: CASSVSSGVVARTF

j_gene: TRBJ2-3
v_gene: TRBV6-6
d_gene: NA
abundance: few
CDR3nt: TGTGCCAGCAGTTACTCTTTCCCAGATACGCAGTATTTT
CDR3aa: CASSYSFPDTQYF

j_gene: TRBJ1-2
v_gene: TRBV29-1
d_gene: TRBD1
abundance: NA
CDR3nt: TGCAGCGTTGGCCACCGACAGGGCAACGGCTACACCTTC
CDR3aa: CSVGHRQGNGYTF

j_gene: TRBJ2-1
v_gene: TRBV7-2
d_gene: TRBD1
abundance: NA
CDR3nt: TGTGCCAGCAGCGCGCACGGGACAGGGAGCGAGGACAATGAGCAGTTCTTC
CDR3aa: CASSAHGTGSEDNEQFF

j_gene: TRBJ2-5
v_gene: TRBV5-1
d_gene: TRBD2
abundance: NA
CDR3nt: TGCGCCAGCAGCTTGTGGCTAGCGGACAAAGAGACCCAGTACTTC
CDR3aa: CASSLWLADKETQYF

j_gene: TRBJ2-7
v_gene: TRBV29-1
d_gene: NA
abundance: NA
CDR3nt: TGCAGCGTAACCCAGTCCCCCAACGAGCAGTACTTC
CDR3aa: CSVTQSPNEQYF